The T cell receptor beta chain described here comes from a study of cytomegalovirus exposure and HLA in healthy donors (dated by TCRdb to about 2017). As for the study more broadly: In an earlier analysis of 587 of the donors, around 290 Gb of sequence data and some 120 million unique TCR beta sequences from 180 million or so T cells were reported. HLA typing covered class I and class II loci at four-digit resolution. Roughly 5 DR-DQ haplotypes were handled as single units for association and clustering because linkage in the cohort was strong. Typing coverage varied by locus: about 629-640 donors for A, B, C, DRB1 and DQB1; approximately 520 for DQA1; more than 600 for DPA1; approximately 490 for DPB1. Among around 400 genotyped donors of the cohort, an average of roughly 230,000 unique TCR beta nucleotide sequences was sequenced per donor, of which about 19% were non-productive. Among the approximately 430 genotyped donors, around 79% belonged to the genetic ancestry cluster associated with self-reported Caucasian donors. Alongside the repertoire data, information on donor age, sex, ethnicity and CMV serostatus was compiled. In an earlier analysis of several hundred of the donors, high-throughput TCR beta sequencing was used to judge whether each TCR beta V gene segment behaved as functional or pseudogenic. To study patterns of TCR occurrence, a later analysis re-analyzed previously published TCR beta repertoires from around 660 donors and added high-resolution HLA genotyping. An early release that covered some 630 HLA-typed donors contained approximately 300 gigabases of sequencing data and about 84 million unique TCR sequences. In the later analysis, no new phenotypic data were used to find candidate immune exposures; instead, reliance was placed on TCR beta sequences and their occurrence across donors. Using immunosequencing, the study profiled T cell repertoires from roughly 650 subjects and related those repertoires to cytomegalovirus serostatus. To predict cytomegalovirus infection status, the study combined high-throughput TCR immunosequencing, statistical association of individual TCRs with disease status, and machine learning. The aim of the study was to test whether cataloging public T cell receptors could identify signatures of past pathogen exposure. A later genetic analysis used genome-wide SNP genotypes for about 60% of the roughly 670 donors, treating that subset as a discovery cohort. All discovery cohort repertoires had been generated using a single sequencing platform. Along with the approximately 700-subject first cohort, a separate validation cohort of about 110 different subjects was used. Results and caveats for the whole study, not just this receptor: A later analysis found that HLA-associated TCR beta chains were more clonally expanded and had lower generation probabilities than equally common non-associated chains. Linkage disequilibrium might explain the correlated functional status among segregating V segments, but an unknown experimental factor could not be excluded. The classifier was reported to diagnose cytomegalovirus status with high specificity and sensitivity in both the original and validation cohorts. A later analysis associated 15,000 to 20,000 TCR beta sequences with specific HLA alleles at a false discovery rate of 0.05. A further reported finding was that TCR beta sequences accurately predicted the HLA-A and HLA-B alleles for most subjects in the first cohort. In a later analysis, the rate of TCR association differed among HLA loci, with DRB1 alleles having the most associated TCRs and HLA-C alleles having the fewest. Assigning TCR associations to individual alleles was difficult when HLA alleles, especially DR and DQ, strongly co-occurred. In an earlier analysis of several hundred of the donors, most TCR beta V segments were observed in productive rearrangements about 87% or about 30% of the time, broadly matching IMGT annotations. Because counts were too low, some 17 rarely observed V segments, including chromosome 9 orphons, were left out of the earlier analysis of several hundred of the donors. A few of the identified cytomegalovirus-associated TCR beta chains were confirmed in vitro to be specific for cytomegalovirus antigens. Most TCR sequences were observed very rarely across donors, whereas some public TCRs were present in many individuals. The cohort was sequenced for TCR beta chains only, and without alpha or paired-chain data the features that could be detected were limited. The 87-base-pair reads could not distinguish some IMGT-functional V segments, including TRBV6-2 and TRBV6-3, so those segments were excluded. Immune exposure information for the cohort was limited to CMV serostatus. A later analysis found that most CMV-associated TCR beta chains appeared HLA-restricted, with HLA associations seemingly driven largely by CMV exposure. The authors suggested that the approach could potentially be generalized to other disease states and immunological phenotypes. According to a later analysis, parvovirus B19, influenza, CMV and Epstein-Barr virus appeared linked to several top co-occurrence clusters. The study gave a list of 150 to 200 TCR beta chains associated with cytomegalovirus. Roughly uniform sequencing depth across donors was assumed in presence/absence analyses, although this assumption may not hold. A later genetic analysis associated a missense DCLRE1C variant with V-gene and J-gene trimming of TCR beta chains, and an independent cohort replicated the association. HLA typing was unavailable for some donors at each locus, so association tests used only the typed subset. Compared with the approximately 700-donor mean, donors in an Asian-associated ancestry cluster had fewer N-insertions in productive TCRs, according to a later genetic analysis. A cluster of highly shared sequence variants was judged likely to represent a technical artifact of the sequencing pipeline.

The CDR3 starts with the cysteine, ends with the phenylalanine, and has 16 residues. The entry retains the CDR3 DNA only, 48 bases that are in frame from base 1. The V and J ends are trimmed by 1 base and 4 bases, leaving 14 bases between them. CDR1 and CDR2 are drawn from the germline V gene: SGHVS, FQNEAQ. The library was made by the immunoSEQ multiplex PCR assay. A mixture of 60 forward primers for TCR Vbeta segments and 13 reverse primers for TCR Jbeta segments was used in the multiplex PCR. A multiplex PCR assay on genomic DNA amplified the CDR3 region of rearranged TCR beta genes. Amplified TCR beta libraries were sequenced as 87-base-pair reads on the Illumina HiSeq System. The original methods were these. In a later analysis, 70 million to 95 million unique TCR beta chains were counted across the roughly 670 repertoires, and about 10 million of these chains were shared by at least two donors. A nearest-neighbor algorithm error-corrected the raw reads and collapsed the reads into unique sequences, merging closely related sequences to remove PCR and sequencing errors. Alignment of CDR3 sequences to IMGT reference sequences was used to assign V, D and J gene segments. For a sequence to be retained, a match of at least six nucleotides was required to both a V gene segment and a J gene segment. A rearrangement was called productive if the CDR3 had no stop codons and remained in frame with V and J, and every other rearrangement was called non-productive. Following IMGT convention, CDR3 was defined as the stretch from the second conserved V-encoded cysteine up to the conserved J-encoded phenylalanine. Sequences without an unambiguous match to a single V gene segment were excluded from the earlier analysis of 450 to 650 of the donors. In an earlier analysis of 450 to 700 of the donors, V segments were called functional above 56.7% productive rearrangements and were called segregating when the between-donor standard deviation exceeded 5%. A statistical classification framework was built for diagnosing cytomegalovirus status from the catalog of TCR beta chain sequences. V and J gene assignment, in a later analysis, came from comparing TCR nucleotide sequences with IMGT/GENE-DB human TR gene sequences. In a later analysis, CDR3 sequences and most-parsimonious VDJ recombination scenarios were assigned using the TCRdist pipeline. In a later analysis, each TCR beta chain was defined by its CDR3 amino acid sequence together with its V-gene family, and reads lacking a unique V-gene family were excluded. To address suspected cross-contamination and a sequencing artifact, a later analysis removed roughly 640 highly shared, low-generation-probability nucleotide sequences. In a later analysis, a clonal expansion index was calculated for each public chain from normalized within-repertoire ranks of inferred template counts. Generation probabilities in a later analysis came from a VDJ recombination model fitted to out-of-frame rearrangements, and those results were checked against IGoR. In a later analysis, TCR-TCR, TCR-HLA and TCR-CMV co-occurrence was scored with hypergeometric tests, and a repertoire-size bias correction was applied to TCR pairs. In a later analysis, false discovery rates were estimated by permuting HLA or CMV assignments 20 times. In a later analysis, co-occurring TCRs were grouped using DBSCAN, with TCRdist sequence similarity added in when clustering inside HLA-allele-positive subsets. Repertoires with fewer than 30,000 or more than 120,000 public chains were left out of co-occurrence clustering, as were a few repertoires with anomalous nucleotide sharing. Drawn from immuneACCESS, this table holds only the in-frame rearrangements with V and J called that TCRdb kept. Clones are partly lost; checked studies trace under half to an unresolved V gene and leave the rest unexplained. From that table come the V and J calls and clone size; the DNA was used to work out D and trimming. For this sample the table gives about 190,000 clones, of which 60% to 80% were detected only once. The ten largest clones capture roughly 1.5% of the sample.

On this clone itself: No cognate antigen has been identified for it. No per-base quality is available; no much larger clone lies one base away.

The cohort consisted of fewer than 700 healthy bone marrow donors. Cohort members were all nominally healthy when sampled, although unrecorded immune exposures were likely present. The donor tested CMV seronegative and was one of the 352 seronegative cohort members. A peripheral blood sample was provided by each donor, and peripheral blood mononuclear cells were used for TCR beta sequencing. The Qiagen DNeasy Blood Extraction Kit was used to extract genomic DNA from the blood cell samples. The rearranged chain carries TRBV7-8 and TRBJ2-1; no D gene call is confident. The receptor's source is a woman under 30 in good health and CMV-seronegative. Sequenced input: PBMCs. The CDR3 reads CASSLGRPRVYNEQFF. The nucleotide sequence is TGTGCCAGCAGCTTAGGCCGTCCACGAGTTTACAATGAGCAGTTCTTC.